This T cell receptor beta chain stems from a study of vaccination effects on CD4 cells after COVID-19 (dated 2022 in TCRdb). Turning to the overall study: Participants received two doses of either the BNT162b2 or the mRNA-1273 mRNA SARS-CoV-2 vaccine. In both COVID-19 convalescent patients and infection-naive vaccine recipients, the study compared SARS-CoV-2 spike-specific CD4+ TCR repertoires from before mRNA vaccination with those from after it. In the study, cultures from other donors were sequenced using the Oncomine TCR Beta short-read assay on an Illumina iSeq 100. Altogether, roughly 10 COVID-19 convalescent patients and 4 SARS-CoV-2-naive healthy vaccine recipients made up the full study. Broader findings and caveats from the paper: Among healthy vaccine recipients, nearly all vaccine-induced clones were SARS-CoV-2 mono-reactive, and just 1 of 255 was cross-reactive with common cold coronaviruses. At late post-vaccination timepoints, both infection-induced and vaccine-induced clones showed marked clonal contraction, consistent with waning T cell responses. Only a small number of convalescent patients were included, and no early post-infection timepoints were available, which limited the study.

The CDR3 runs 22 amino acids, cysteine and phenylalanine included. CDR3 DNA is the only sequence kept; it has 66 bases, read in frame from the first base. Relative to germline, V is missing 2 bases and J is missing 0 bases, with 15 bases of the junction outside any gene match. CDR1 and CDR2 (MDHEN, SYDVKM) derive from the germline V gene. Library preparation was by the immunoSEQ multiplex PCR assay. TCR beta CDR3 sequencing was performed on DNA from the cultured, isolated CD4+ T cells. The original pipeline was this. Non-productive TCR sequences were discarded, and reads were trimmed to the CDR3 region, with only CDR3s of 7 or more amino acids retained. Antigen-specific clonotypes were identified using the MANAFEST web app by comparison of expansion in peptide wells against reference cultures. To be called positive, a clone needed expansion at FDR<0.05 compared with the reference and with all other wells, an odds ratio greater than 5, and a frequency greater than 0.1% in two replicate wells. A clonotype was called cross-reactive if it was significantly expanded both in SARS-CoV-2 spike wells and in at least one common cold coronavirus spike condition. CDR3 similarity was assessed by Levenshtein distance with the stringdist R package, and unrooted trees were built with ape in R 3.6.1. TCRdb's version of the immuneACCESS table is confined to in-frame rearrangements and falls short of the full clone set. An unresolved V gene accounts for under half of the shortfall where checked; the remainder is of unknown origin. Clone size and the V and J calls come from that table; the DNA yielded D and trimming. The sample table shows 20,000 to 25,000 clones, and 68% are seen once. The top ten hold 9.5% to 13% of the sample.

The ViraFEST assay stimulated PBMC with viral peptide pools and then used TCR sequencing to identify antigen-specific CD4+ T cell clonotypes by expansion. After more than nine days of culture, CD4+ T cells were isolated with the EasySep CD4+ T cell isolation kit. Negative nucleocapsid antibody results before and after vaccination confirmed that the healthy vaccine recipients had no prior SARS-CoV-2 infection. Each well held two million PBMC cultured in IMDM containing about 5.5% human AB serum, 8.5 to 10 IU/ml IL-2 and gentamicin, along with roughly 10 ug/ml peptides. Half of the culture medium was replaced with fresh IL-2-containing medium on days 3 and 7. Unless noted otherwise, every peptide stimulation condition was grown in triplicate wells. Using Ficoll-Paque Plus gradient centrifugation, PBMC were separated from whole blood and then either used fresh or cryopreserved at -140C. The overlapping peptide pools covered the spike proteins of SARS-CoV-2 and of the common cold coronaviruses HCoV-NL63, HCoV-OC43 and HCoV-229E. The QIAamp micro DNA kit was used to extract genomic DNA from the cultured CD4+ T cells.

In regard to this clone: The antigen it recognizes is unknown. No qualities accompany the bases; no much larger clone lies one base away.

Here the sequenced sample was CD4+ T cells from PBMCs cultured with HCoV-NL63 spike peptides, taken before COVID-19 vaccination. In light of the paper, this sample's cell subset or site label describes: HCoV-NL63 spike overlapping peptide pool stimulation. In this chain, TRBV28 is recombined with TRBJ2-2, with 13 middle bases fitting TRBD2. The clonotype was recovered from a human donor who received a COVID-19 vaccine. The DNA reads TGTGCCAGCAGTTTACACCCACTCTCTAGGACTAGCGGGGGTACGAACACCGGGGAGCTGTTTTTT. It is translated as CASSLHPLSRTSGGTNTGELFF.